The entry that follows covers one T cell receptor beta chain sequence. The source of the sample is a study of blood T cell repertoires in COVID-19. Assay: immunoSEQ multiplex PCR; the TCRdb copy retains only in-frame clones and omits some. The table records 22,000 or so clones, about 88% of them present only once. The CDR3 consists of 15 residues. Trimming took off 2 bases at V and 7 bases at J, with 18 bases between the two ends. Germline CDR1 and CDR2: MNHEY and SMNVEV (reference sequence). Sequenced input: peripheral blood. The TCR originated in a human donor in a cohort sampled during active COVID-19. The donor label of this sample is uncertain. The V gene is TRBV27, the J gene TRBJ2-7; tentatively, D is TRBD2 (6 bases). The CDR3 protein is CASSLNPGALREQYF. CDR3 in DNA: TGTGCCAGCAGTTTAAACCCGGGAGCCTTGAGGGAGCAGTACTTC.